The T cell receptor beta chain under discussion was sequenced for a study of blood T cell repertoires in COVID-19. Study summary: COVID-19 samples, acute and convalescent, were from the United States, Italy and Spain. PBMCs, B-cell-depleted T cells, or T cells provided the cDNA or gDNA that made up the material.

Trimming cost V 6 bases and J 1 base, with 12 bases left between them. CDR3 size: 14 residues. Germline CDR1 MGHRA, CDR2 YSYEKL. Original methodology: Nucleated cell counts were estimated from reference gene primer amplification. Generated by immunoSEQ multiplex PCR, the TCRdb table keeps only in-frame clones and is missing some. The V and J calls and the clone size are those of that table, but D and trimming were determined from the DNA. The sample carries 20,000 to 25,000 clones, 70% to 90% recorded once. This clone was seen just once. The rearrangement links TRBV4-1 to TRBJ1-1; D uncertain. The sequence derives from a human donor in a cohort sampled during active COVID-19. The donor label of this sample is uncertain. The sequencing input was peripheral blood. CDR3 nucleotides: TGCGCCAGCAGGGGCCTCTTGAAGAACACTGAAGCTTTCTTT. Translating gives CASRGLLKNTEAFF.